This T cell receptor (beta chain) stems from a study of T cells after yellow fever vaccination. Whole-study findings and limits: The presence of abundant clonotypes contaminating from the bulk population was possible in FACS-sorted repertoires. Although the secondary response was weaker, it peaked faster, at day 5 versus 15.

A universal primer site and UMIs were added as TCR cDNA was made by 5'RACE template switching. TCRdb passed the 5' RACE reads through MiXCR, listing each CDR3 protein once. The data hold 250,000 to 300,000 distinct CDR3 sequences, with approximately 5.2% observed a single time. The CDR3 sequence is 12 residues long. Germline-derived CDR1 and CDR2 are DFQATT and SNEGSKA (reference sequence). V lost 3 bases and J lost 9, with 14 bases in between. Comments on this clonotype: Antigen: not known.

The clonotype comes from a young man who received the YFV17D yellow fever vaccine. V usage is TRBV20-1 and J usage is TRBJ1-1, with a weak D call TRBD1 (5 bases). The sample consisted of CD4+ T cells sorted from PBMCs, taken on the day of the yellow fever booster vaccination. The CDR3 DNA sequence: TGCAGTGCTAGCACCGCACGGACACAAGCTTTCTTT. As protein: CSASTARTQAFF.